The rows below give T cell receptor beta chains drawn from one sample of a study of blood T cell repertoires in COVID-19. Sequenced by immunoSEQ multiplex PCR; TCRdb stores in-frame clones only, minus some. The sample gives roughly 300,000 clones, 89% of which show up once; nearly 6.5% is in the top ten. The sequenced sample was peripheral blood. The receptors here all came from a man younger than 35 who had recovered from COVID-19. CDR3s include the opening cysteine and the closing phenylalanine or tryptophan. The D gene is left open where the match is weak. Size is omitted from some rows. Given values are once, few, many or a class for expanded clones.

v_gene,len,d_gene,abundance,CDR3aa
TRBV6-5,13,TRBD1,-,CASRQGGHGELFF
TRBV18,17,-,-,CASSPRSTSVAYNEQFF
TRBV10-3,15,TRBD2,-,CANRPGLADTDTQYF
TRBV5-8,14,-,-,CASSLAYSADTQYF
TRBV2,13,-,once,CAVEASSAGEAFF
TRBV29-1,12,-,-,CSGWGGNTEAFF
TRBV5-1,12,-,-,CASSVNSSPLHF
TRBV6-5,14,-,-,CASSFQGRAYEQYF
TRBV7-9,14,-,-,CASSFQGSVTEAFF
TRBV5-4,17,TRBD1,-,CASSPTPDRGLQAEQYF
TRBV6-5,14,TRBD1,-,CASSWGQVNTEAFF
TRBV11-2,14,TRBD1,-,CASSFSGGDEKLFF
TRBV24-1,20,TRBD2,once,CATSDPAGTSYPLSADEQFF
TRBV19,14,-,-,CASSSAGSTDTQYF
TRBV19,18,TRBD2,-,CASSFDVGAGGSTDTQYF
TRBV5-1,16,TRBD2,-,CASSLFSGGAYNEQFF